This paragraph covers one T cell receptor beta chain sequence. This clone's antigen is unknown. One base away there is no much larger clone; base qualities are not given. TCR beta CDR3 regions were amplified from genomic DNA with the immunoSEQ assay, a bias-controlled multiplex PCR using V- and J-specific primers. A second PCR step added a proprietary barcode and Illumina adapter sequences to the CDR3 amplicons. An Illumina MiSeq instrument was used for sequencing of the CDR3 libraries. As for the original processing: immunoSEQ Analyzer 3.0 was used for export and quality control, with R Bioconductor and Immunarch used for downstream analyses. Repertoire metrics were calculated using only productive rearrangements within the normalized downsampled data set. In the normalized cohort, clonotypes with more than 5 templates were defined as pathologically expanded. The Inverse Simpson Index was used to measure repertoire diversity. CMV-specificity analyses were carried out on the non-normalized data set to capture all clonotypes. TCRdb obtained this table from immuneACCESS and retained in-frame rearrangements with V and J assigned. These tables miss some clones; where compared with another copy, unresolved V genes account for less than half of the shortfall, and the remainder is unexplained. That table is the source of V, J and clone size, and D and trimming were worked out from the DNA. For this sample the table gives about 16,000 clones, of which over 75% were detected only once. The ten largest account for approximately 4% of the sample.

Blood samples for TCR beta sequencing were provided by related transplant donors. Nuclei Lysis Solution was used to extract genomic DNA from fresh or cryopreserved unfractionated peripheral blood mononuclear cells. V lost 2 bases and J lost 4 bases; the stretch between them is 11 bases long. The germline V gene (reference sequence) provides CDR1 WNHNN and CDR2 SYGVQD. The CDR3 starts with the cysteine, ends with the phenylalanine, and has 14 residues. The only DNA kept is the CDR3, 42 bases in frame from the first base. This specimen comes from a study of T cell clonotyping in hematopoietic cell transplantation listed by TCRdb under 2021. With respect to the entire study: In the study, around 130 blood samples were gathered from a few dozen consecutive transplant recipients and their related donors. Patients were recruited between late 2015 and 2017 and followed until late 2020 or death.

What the study reported, not specific to this receptor: The sample size was limited and the cells went unsorted, which meant the CD4 and CD8 repertoire contributions could not be told apart. Recipient TCR diversity fell after transplant, with pathologically expanded clonotypes rising progressively from day 30 to day 180. Just a small fraction of recipient repertoires overlapped with donor repertoires, and more than 95% appeared de novo at the given depth. Inverse Simpson Index values from donors and from recipients before transplant predicted broader TCR repertoire diversity after transplant.

The sequence was obtained from a woman aged 40 to 49 in good health. Some clones in this sample may be carry-over from other donors' samples. In this chain, TRBV10-1 is recombined with TRBJ1-2; TRBD1 is a weak D gene call, 5 bases matching. The source material was peripheral blood mononuclear cells. The CDR3: CASSESAGPYGYTF. At the DNA level, the sequence is TGCGCCAGCAGTGAGAGTGCAGGGCCCTATGGCTACACCTTC.